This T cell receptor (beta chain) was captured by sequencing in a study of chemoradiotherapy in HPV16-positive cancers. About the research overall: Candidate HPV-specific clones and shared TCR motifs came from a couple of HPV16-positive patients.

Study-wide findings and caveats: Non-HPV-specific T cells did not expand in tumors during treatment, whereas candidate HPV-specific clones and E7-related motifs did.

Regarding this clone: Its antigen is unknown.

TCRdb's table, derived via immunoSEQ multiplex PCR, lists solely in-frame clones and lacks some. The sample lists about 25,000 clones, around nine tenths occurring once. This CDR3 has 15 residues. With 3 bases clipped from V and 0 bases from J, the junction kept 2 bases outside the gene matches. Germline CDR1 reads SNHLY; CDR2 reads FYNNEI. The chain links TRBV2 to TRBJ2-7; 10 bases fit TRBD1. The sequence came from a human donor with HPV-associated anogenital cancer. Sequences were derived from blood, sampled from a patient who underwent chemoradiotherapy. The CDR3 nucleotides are TGTGCCAGCAGTGACGGGACAGGGGTCTCCTACGAGCAGTACTTC. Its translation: CASSDGTGVSYEQYF.